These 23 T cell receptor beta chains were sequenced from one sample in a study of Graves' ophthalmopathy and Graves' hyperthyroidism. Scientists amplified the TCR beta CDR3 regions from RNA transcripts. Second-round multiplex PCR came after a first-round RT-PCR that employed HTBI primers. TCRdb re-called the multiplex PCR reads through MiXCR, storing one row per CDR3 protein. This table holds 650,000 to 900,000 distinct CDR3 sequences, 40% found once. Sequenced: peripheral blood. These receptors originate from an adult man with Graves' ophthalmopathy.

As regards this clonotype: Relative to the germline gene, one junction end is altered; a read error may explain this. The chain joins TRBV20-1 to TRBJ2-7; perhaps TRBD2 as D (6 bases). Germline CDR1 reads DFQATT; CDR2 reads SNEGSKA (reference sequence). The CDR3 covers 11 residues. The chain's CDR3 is CSVPRRGRFDF. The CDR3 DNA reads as TGCAGTGTCCCCAGGAGGGGCAGGTTTGACTTC.

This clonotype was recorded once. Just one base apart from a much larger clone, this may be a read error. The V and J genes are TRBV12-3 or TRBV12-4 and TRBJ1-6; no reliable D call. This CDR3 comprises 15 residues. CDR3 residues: CTSSPGPVPNSPLHF. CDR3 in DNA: TGTACCAGCAGTCCCGGACCCGTTCCAAATTCACCCCTCCACTTT.

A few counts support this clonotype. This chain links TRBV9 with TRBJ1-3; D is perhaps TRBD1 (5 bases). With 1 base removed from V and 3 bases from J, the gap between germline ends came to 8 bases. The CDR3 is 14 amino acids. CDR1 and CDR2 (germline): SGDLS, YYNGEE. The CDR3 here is CASSVRGLGNTIYF. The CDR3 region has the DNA TGTGCCAGCAGCGTAAGGGGACTTGGAAACACCATATATTTT.

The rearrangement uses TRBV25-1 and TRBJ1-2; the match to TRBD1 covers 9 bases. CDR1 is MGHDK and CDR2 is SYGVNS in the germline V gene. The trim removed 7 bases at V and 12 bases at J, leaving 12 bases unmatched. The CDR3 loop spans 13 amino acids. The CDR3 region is CASTPTGTGPNTF. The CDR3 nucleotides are TGTGCCAGCACTCCAACGGGGACAGGGCCGAACACCTTC.

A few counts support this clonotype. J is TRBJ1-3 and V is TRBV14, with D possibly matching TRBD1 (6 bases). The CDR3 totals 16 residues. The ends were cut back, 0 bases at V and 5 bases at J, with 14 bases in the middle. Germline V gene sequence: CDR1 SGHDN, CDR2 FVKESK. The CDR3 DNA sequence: TGTGCCAGCAGCCAAGACAGGGGAAGATATAGAAACACCATATATTTT. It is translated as CASSQDRGRYRNTIYF.

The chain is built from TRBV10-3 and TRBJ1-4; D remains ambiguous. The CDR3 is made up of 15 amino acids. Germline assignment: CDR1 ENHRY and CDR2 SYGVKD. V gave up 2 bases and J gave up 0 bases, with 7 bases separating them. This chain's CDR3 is CAISETVATNEKLFF. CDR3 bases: TGTGCCATCAGTGAGACGGTGGCAACTAATGAAAAACTGTTTTTT.

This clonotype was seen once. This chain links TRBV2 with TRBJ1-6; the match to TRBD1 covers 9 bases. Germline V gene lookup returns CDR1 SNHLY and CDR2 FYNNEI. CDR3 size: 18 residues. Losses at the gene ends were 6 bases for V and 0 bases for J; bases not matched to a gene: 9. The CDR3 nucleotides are TGTGCCAGCAGCGAACAGGGGGCTAAGAGCTCCTATAATTCACCCCTCCACTTT. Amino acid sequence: CASSEQGAKSSYNSPLHF.

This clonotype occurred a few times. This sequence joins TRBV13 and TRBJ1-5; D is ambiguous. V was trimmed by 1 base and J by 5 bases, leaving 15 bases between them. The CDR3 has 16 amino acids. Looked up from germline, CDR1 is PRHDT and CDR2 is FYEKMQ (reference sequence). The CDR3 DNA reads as TGTGCCAGCAGCTTAGAGGCGGTGAATTCCGATCAGCCCCAGCATTTT. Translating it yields CASSLEAVNSDQPQHF. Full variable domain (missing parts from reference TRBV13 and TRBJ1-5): AAGVIQSPRHLIKEKRETATLKCYPIPRHDTVYWYQQGPGQDPQFLISFYEKMQSDKGSIPDRFSAQQFSDYHSELNMSSLELGDSALYFCASSLEAVNSDQPQHFGDGTRLSIL.

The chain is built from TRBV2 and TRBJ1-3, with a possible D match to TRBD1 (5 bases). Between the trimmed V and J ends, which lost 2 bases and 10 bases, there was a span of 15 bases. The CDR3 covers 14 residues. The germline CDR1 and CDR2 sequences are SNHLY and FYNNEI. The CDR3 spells CASSEWDSSGTIYF. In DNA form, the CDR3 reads TGTGCCAGCAGTGAATGGGACTCTAGCGGAACCATATATTTT.

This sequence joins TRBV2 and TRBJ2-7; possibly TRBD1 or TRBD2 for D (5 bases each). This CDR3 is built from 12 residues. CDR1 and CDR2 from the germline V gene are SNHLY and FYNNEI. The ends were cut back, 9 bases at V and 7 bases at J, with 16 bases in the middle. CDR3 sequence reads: CASSSGAREQYF. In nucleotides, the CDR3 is TGTGCCAGTAGTTCCGGGGCGCGAGAGCAGTACTTC. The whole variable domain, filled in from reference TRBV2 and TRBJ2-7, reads EPEVTQTPSHQVTQMGQEVILRCVPISNHLYFYWYRQILGQKVEFLVSFYNNEISEKSEIFDDQFSVERPDGSNFTLKIRSTKLEDSAMYFCASSSGAREQYFGPGTRLTVT.

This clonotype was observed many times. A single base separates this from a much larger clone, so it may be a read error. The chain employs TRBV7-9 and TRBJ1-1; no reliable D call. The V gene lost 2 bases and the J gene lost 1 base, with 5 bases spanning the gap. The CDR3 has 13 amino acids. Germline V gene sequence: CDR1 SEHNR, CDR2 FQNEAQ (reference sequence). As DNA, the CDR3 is TGTGCCAGCAGCTTAATGGGGAACACTGAAGCTTTCTTT. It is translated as CASSLMGNTEAFF.

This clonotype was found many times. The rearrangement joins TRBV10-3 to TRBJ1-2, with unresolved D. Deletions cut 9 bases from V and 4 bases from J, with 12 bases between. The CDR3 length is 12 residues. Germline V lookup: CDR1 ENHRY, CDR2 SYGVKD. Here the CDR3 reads CAIRTGTYGYTF. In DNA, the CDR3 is TGTGCCATAAGGACGGGCACCTATGGCTACACCTTC.

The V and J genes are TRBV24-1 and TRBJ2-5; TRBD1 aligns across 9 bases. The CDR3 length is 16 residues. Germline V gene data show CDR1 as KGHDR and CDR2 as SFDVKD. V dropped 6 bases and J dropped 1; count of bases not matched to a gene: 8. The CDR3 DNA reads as TGTGCCACCAGTCGGACAGGGGAAAGTTTCCAAGAGACCCAGTACTTC. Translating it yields CATSRTGESFQETQYF.

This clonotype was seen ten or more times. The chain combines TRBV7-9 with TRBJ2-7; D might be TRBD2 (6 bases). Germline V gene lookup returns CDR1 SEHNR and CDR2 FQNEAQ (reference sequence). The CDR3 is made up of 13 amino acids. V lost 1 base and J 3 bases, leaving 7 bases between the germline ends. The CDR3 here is CASSLGGDYEQYF. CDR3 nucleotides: TGTGCCAGCAGCTTAGGGGGGGACTACGAGCAGTACTTC.

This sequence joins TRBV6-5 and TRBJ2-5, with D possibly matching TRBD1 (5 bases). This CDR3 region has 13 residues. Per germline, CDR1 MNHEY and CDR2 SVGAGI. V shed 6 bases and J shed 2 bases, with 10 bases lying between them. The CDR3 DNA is TGTGCCAGCAGAGAGACAGCTCAAGAGACCCAGTACTTC. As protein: CASRETAQETQYF.

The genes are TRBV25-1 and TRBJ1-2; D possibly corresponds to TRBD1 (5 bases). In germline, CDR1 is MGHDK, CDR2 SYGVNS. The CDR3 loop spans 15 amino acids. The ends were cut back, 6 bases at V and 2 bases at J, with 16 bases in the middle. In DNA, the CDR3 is TGTGCCAGCAGGTCCCTCTGGACAAGCAACTATGGCTACACCTTC. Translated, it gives CASRSLWTSNYGYTF.

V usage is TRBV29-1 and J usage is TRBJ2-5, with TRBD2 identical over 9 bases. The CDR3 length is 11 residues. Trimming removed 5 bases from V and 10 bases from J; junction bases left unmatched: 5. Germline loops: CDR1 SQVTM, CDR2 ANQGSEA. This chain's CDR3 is CSVPSGGYQYF. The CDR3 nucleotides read TGCAGCGTTCCAAGCGGGGGGTACCAGTACTTC.

DNA of the CDR3: TGTGCCAGCAGCCCTTATGGAGGGACAGATACGCAGTATTTT. As protein: CASSPYGGTDTQYF. V is TRBV7-8 and J is TRBJ2-3; weak D call: TRBD2 (6 bases). V was cut by 5 bases and J by 3 bases, with 12 bases left in between. The CDR3 spans 14 residues. From germline, CDR1 is SGHVS and CDR2 FQNEAQ.

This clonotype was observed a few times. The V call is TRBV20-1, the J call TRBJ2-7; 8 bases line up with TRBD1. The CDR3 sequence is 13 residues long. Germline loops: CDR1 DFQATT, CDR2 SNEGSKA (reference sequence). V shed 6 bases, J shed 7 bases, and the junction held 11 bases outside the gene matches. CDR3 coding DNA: TGCAGTGCCAGGGGGCTGAAGGTCAGTGAGCAGTACTTC. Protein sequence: CSARGLKVSEQYF.

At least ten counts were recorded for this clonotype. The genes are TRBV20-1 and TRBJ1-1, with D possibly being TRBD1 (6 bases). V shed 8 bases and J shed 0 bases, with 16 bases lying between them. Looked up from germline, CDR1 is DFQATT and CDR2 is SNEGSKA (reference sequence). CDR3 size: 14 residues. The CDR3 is CSPHPDSMNTEAFF. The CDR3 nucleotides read TGCAGTCCCCACCCGGACAGCATGAACACTGAAGCTTTCTTT.

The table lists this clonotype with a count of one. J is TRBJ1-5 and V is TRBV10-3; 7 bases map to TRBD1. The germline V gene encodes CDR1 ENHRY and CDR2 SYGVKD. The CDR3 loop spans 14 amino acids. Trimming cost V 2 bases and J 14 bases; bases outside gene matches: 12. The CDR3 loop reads CAISETGTANYEHF. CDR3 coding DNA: TGTGCCATCAGTGAGACCGGGACAGCTAACTACGAGCATTTT.

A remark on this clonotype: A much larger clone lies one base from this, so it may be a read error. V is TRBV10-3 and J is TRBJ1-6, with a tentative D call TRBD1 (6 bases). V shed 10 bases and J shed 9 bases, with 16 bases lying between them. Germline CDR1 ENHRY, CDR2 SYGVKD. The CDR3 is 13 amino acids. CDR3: CANSRTARSPLHF. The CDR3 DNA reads TGTGCCAACAGCCGGACAGCGCGTTCACCCCTCCACTTT.

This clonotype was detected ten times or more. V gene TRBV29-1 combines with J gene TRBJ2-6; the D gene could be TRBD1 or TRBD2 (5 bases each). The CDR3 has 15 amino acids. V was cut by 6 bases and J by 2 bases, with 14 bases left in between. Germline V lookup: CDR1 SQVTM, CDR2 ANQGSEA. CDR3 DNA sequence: TGCAGCGTGAGGGGACGGCAAACTGGGGCCAACGTCCTGACTTTC. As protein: CSVRGRQTGANVLTF.